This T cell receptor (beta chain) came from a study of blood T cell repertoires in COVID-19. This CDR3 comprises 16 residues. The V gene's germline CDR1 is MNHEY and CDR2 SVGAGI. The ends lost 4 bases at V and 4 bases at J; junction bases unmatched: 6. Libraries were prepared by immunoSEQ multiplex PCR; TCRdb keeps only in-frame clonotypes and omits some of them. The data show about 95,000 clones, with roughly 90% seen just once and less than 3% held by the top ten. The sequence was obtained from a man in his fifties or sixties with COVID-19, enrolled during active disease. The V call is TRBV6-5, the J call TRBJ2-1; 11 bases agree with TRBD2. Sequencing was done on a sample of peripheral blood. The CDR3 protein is CASSSTSGGLYNEQFF. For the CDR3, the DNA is TGTGCCAGCAGTTCAACTAGCGGGGGCCTATACAATGAGCAGTTCTTC.